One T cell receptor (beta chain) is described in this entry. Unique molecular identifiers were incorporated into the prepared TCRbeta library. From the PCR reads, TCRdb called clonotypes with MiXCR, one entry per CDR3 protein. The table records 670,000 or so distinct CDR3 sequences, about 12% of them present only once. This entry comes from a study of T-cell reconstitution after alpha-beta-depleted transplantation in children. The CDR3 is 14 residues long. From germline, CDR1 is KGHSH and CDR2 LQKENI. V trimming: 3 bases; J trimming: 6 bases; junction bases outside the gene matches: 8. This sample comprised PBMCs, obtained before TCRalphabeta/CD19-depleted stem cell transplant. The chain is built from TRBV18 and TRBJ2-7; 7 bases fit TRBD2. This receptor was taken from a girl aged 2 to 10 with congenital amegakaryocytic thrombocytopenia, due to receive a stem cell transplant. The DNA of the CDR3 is TGTGCCAGCTCACCTCTGGGACTACCTAGCGAGCAGTACTTC. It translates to CASSPLGLPSEQYF. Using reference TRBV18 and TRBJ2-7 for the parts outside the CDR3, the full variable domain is NAGVMQNPRHLVRRRGQEARLRCSPMKGHSHVYWYRQLPEEGLKFMVYLQKENIIDESGMPKERFSAEFPKEGPSILRIQQVVRGDSAAYFCASSPLGLPSEQYFGPGTRLTVT.